This section outlines one TCR beta chain sequence together with its context. The antigen is undetermined. The entry originates in a study of T cell responses to AZD1222 COVID-19 vaccine. V was clipped by 5 bases and J by 1 base, with 9 bases between them. CDR1 SGHTS and CDR2 YDEGEE come from the germline V gene. This CDR3 has 13 amino acids. Findings and caveats of the study: It was only five to seven AZD1222 recipients who were seropositive at baseline. Females made up more of the donors, who were largely white British, and clonal diversity may have come out too low.

This table comes from immunoSEQ multiplex PCR, and its TCRdb copy is limited to in-frame clones, with some not included. Of 120,000 to 150,000 clones in the sample, 85% to 95% were seen once. V usage is TRBV5-8 and J usage is TRBJ1-2; D gene unclear. Source: peripheral blood, taken on day 0 of MenACWY control vaccination. The TCR comes from an adult in good health. CDR3 residues: CASSHNYNYGYTF. CDR3 DNA sequence: TGTGCCAGCAGTCATAATTATAACTATGGCTACACCTTC.